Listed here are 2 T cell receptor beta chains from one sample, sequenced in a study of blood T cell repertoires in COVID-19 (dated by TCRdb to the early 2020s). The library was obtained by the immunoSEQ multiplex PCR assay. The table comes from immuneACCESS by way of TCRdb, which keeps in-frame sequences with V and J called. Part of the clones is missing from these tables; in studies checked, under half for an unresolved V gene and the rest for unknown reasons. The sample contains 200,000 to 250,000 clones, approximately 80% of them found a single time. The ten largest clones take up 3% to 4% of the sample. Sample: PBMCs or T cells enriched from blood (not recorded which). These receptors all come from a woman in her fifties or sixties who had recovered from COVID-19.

The CDR3 region is CASSPDRGHYGYTF. CDR3 bases: TGCGCCAGCAGCCCGGACAGGGGACATTATGGCTACACCTTC. The chain recombines TRBV5-1 with TRBJ1-2, with 9 bases fitting TRBD1. The CDR3 covers 14 residues. V gave up 4 bases and J gave up 5 bases; unmatched junction bases: 6. From germline, CDR1 is SGHRS and CDR2 YFSETQ. The full variable domain, in which reference TRBV5-1 and TRBJ1-2 provide the parts outside the CDR3, is KAGVTQTPRYLIKTRGQQVTLSCSPISGHRSVSWYQQTPGQGLQFLFEYFSETQRNKGNFPGRFSGRQFSNSRSEMNVSTLELGDSALYLCASSPDRGHYGYTFGSGTRLTVV.

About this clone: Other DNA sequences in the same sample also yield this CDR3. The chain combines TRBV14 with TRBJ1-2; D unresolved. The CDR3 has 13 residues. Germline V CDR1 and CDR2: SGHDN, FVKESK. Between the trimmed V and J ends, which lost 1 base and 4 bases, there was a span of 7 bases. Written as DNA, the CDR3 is TGTGCCAGCAGCCAAGGGCAAGTCTATGGCTACACCTTC. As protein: CASSQGQVYGYTF.